The present entry profiles one T cell receptor (beta chain) with its context. Its target is unknown. The sample belongs to a study of T cells in Graves' hyperthyroidism and ophthalmopathy. The source material, RNA transcripts, was used to amplify TCR beta CDR3 regions. First-round RT-PCR with HTBI primers amplified the TCR CDR3 region. From the multiplex PCR reads, TCRdb called clonotypes with MiXCR, one entry per CDR3 protein. Of 300,000 or so distinct CDR3 sequences listed, roughly 18% are singletons. Whole-study findings and limits: Researchers found most expanded thyroid clonotypes above 0.001 in blood as well. Ophthalmopathy was told apart from stable hyperthyroidism by a 13 V-J model.

Stability of Graves' hyperthyroidism was defined as absent ophthalmopathy progression within 18 months. CDR1 SGDLS and CDR2 YYNGEE come from the germline V gene. The CDR3 loop spans 16 amino acids. Trimming cost V 0 bases and J 5 bases, with 15 bases left between them. This sequence joins TRBV9 and TRBJ2-1; D ambiguous. Sequencing was carried out using blood. This clonotype was sampled from a woman between 50 and 59 years old with Graves' hyperthyroidism. Here the CDR3 reads CASSVGGSRSNNEQFF. The CDR3, as DNA: TGTGCCAGCAGCGTAGGTGGTAGCAGATCAAACAATGAGCAGTTCTTC.